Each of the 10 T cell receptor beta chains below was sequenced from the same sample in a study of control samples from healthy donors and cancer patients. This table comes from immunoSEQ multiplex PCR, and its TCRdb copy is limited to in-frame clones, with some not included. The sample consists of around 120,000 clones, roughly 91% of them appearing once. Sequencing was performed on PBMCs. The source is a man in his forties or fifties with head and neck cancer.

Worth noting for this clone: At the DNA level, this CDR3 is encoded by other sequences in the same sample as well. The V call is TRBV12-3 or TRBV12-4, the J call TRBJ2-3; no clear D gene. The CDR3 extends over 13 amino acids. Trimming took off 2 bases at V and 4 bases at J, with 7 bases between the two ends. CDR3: CASSLLFPDTQYF. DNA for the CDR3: TGTGCCAGCAGTTTATTATTTCCAGATACGCAGTATTTT.

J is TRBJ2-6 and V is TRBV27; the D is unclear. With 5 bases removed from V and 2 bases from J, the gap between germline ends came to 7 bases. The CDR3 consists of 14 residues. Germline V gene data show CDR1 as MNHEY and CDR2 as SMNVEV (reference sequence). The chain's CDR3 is CASSADAGANVLTF. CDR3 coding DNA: TGTGCCAGCAGTGCAGACGCTGGGGCCAACGTCCTGACTTTC. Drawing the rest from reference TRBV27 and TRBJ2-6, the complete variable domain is EAQVTQNPRYLITVTGKKLTVTCSQNMNHEYMSWYRQDPGLGLRQIYYSMNVEVTDKGDVPEGYKVSRKEKRNFPLILESPSPNQTSLYFCASSADAGANVLTFGAGSRLTVL.

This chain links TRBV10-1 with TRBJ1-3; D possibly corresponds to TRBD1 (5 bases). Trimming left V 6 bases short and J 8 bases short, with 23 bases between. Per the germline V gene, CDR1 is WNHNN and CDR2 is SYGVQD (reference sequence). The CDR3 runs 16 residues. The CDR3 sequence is CASRGYSPESGHTIYF. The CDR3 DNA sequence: TGCGCCAGCAGGGGATACTCCCCTGAATCGGGACACACCATATATTTT.

This chain's CDR3 is CASSQDSLRFYGYTF. For the CDR3, the DNA is TGCGCCAGCAGCCAAGACAGTCTCCGTTTCTATGGCTACACCTTC. The V gene is TRBV10-2, the J gene TRBJ1-2; a possible D gene is TRBD1 (5 bases). There are 15 residues in the CDR3. V lost 6 bases and J 4 bases, leaving 18 bases between the germline ends. CDR1 is WSHSY and CDR2 is SAAADI in the germline V gene.

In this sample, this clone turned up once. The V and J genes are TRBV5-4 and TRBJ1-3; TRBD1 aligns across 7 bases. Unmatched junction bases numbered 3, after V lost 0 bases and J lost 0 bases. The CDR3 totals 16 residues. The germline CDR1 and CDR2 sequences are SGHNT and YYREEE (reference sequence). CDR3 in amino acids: CASSLEGARSGNTIYF. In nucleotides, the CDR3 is TGTGCCAGCAGCTTGGAGGGGGCCCGCTCTGGAAACACCATATATTTT.

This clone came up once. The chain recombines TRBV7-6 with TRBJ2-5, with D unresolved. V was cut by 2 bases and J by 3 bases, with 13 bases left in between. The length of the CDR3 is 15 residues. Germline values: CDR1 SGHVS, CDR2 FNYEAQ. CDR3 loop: CASSLPLGSEETQYF. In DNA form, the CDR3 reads TGTGCCAGCAGCTTACCATTGGGATCCGAAGAGACCCAGTACTTC. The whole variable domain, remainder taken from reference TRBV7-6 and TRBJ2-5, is GAGVSQSPRYKVTKRGQDVALRCDPISGHVSLYWYRQALGQGPEFLTYFNYEAQQDKSGLPNDRFSAERPEGSISTLTIQRTEQRDSAMYRCASSLPLGSEETQYFGPGTRLLVL.

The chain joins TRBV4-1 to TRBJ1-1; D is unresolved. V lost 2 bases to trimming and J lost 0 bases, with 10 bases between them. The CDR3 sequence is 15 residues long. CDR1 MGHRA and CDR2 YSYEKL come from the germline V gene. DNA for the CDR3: TGCGCCAGCAGCCAACTAGTGGTACTGAACACTGAAGCTTTCTTT. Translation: CASSQLVVLNTEAFF.

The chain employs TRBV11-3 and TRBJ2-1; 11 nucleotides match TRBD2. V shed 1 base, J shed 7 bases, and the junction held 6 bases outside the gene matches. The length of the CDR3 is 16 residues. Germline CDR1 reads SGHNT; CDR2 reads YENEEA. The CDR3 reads CASSLGSLAGGNEQFF. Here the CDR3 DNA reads TGTGCCAGCAGCTTAGGTTCTCTAGCGGGAGGAAATGAGCAGTTCTTC.

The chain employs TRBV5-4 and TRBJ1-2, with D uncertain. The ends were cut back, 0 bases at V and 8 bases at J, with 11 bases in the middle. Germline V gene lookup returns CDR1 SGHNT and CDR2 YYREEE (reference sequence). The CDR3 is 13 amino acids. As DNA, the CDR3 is TGTGCCAGCAGCTTGGACGGCGCCGGGGGCTACACCTTC. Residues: CASSLDGAGGYTF.

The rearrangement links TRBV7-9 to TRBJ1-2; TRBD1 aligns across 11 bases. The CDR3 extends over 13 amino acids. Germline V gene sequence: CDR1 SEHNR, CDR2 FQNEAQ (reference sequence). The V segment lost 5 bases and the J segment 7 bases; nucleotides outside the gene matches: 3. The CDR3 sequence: CASSAGTGGGYTF. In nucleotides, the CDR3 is TGTGCCAGCAGCGCCGGGACAGGGGGTGGCTACACCTTC.